This T cell receptor beta chain was obtained from a study of control samples from healthy donors and cancer patients. The protocol was immunoSEQ multiplex PCR, while the TCRdb copy is restricted to in-frame clones and leaves out a portion. The table shows fewer than 30,000 clones, with 85% occurring only once. Germline-derived CDR1 and CDR2 are MNHEY and SVGEGT. The CDR3 consists of 18 residues. V lost 0 bases to trimming and J lost 4 bases, with 18 bases between them. This TCR was recovered from an older woman with head and neck cancer. The sequencing input was PBMCs. The chain joins TRBV6-2 or TRBV6-3 to TRBJ2-2; possibly TRBD2 for D (7 bases). The CDR3 DNA reads TGTGCCAGCAGTTACTCCCCCTGGGGGGGGCAGGTCACCGGGGAGCTGTTTTTT. Translating gives CASSYSPWGGQVTGELFF.